The 30 T cell receptor beta chains below all came from one sample that was sequenced in a study of cytomegalovirus exposure and HLA in healthy donors. The study ran its PCR with 60 Vbeta and 13 Jbeta primers. Sequencing was performed with immunoSEQ multiplex PCR; in TCRdb, only in-frame clones are kept and a portion is missing. The sample lists under 100,000 clones, 65% to 80% occurring once. Sequenced: PBMCs. The receptors were gathered from a man under 40 in good health and CMV-seronegative.

This clone was detected a few times. V and J are TRBV29-1 and TRBJ2-3, with TRBD2 identical over 14 bases. This CDR3 spans 16 amino acids. V shed 5 bases and J 6 bases; nucleotides not matched to a gene: 10. Germline V gene data show CDR1 as SQVTM and CDR2 as ANQGSEA. The CDR3 region has the DNA TGCAGCGTTAAATCCGGGACTAGCGGGGGTGGCGATACGCAGTATTTT. Protein product: CSVKSGTSGGGDTQYF.

The chain carries TRBV2 and TRBJ2-3; no definite D call. V lost 8 bases and J lost 0, with 15 bases in between. The CDR3 length is 15 residues. Germline CDR1 reads SNHLY; CDR2 reads FYNNEI. CDR3 protein: CASGTETSSTDTQYF. CDR3 sequence (DNA): TGTGCCAGCGGTACGGAGACCTCTAGCACAGATACGCAGTATTTT.

The rearrangement links TRBV7-9 to TRBJ2-7; D unclear. Germline-derived CDR1 and CDR2 are SEHNR and FQNEAQ (reference sequence). Trimming pared 3 bases from V and 4 bases from J, leaving 7 bases between. The CDR3 loop spans 12 amino acids. The CDR3 DNA follows: TGTGCCAGCAGCTTGAATACTTACGAGCAGTACTTC. Translation: CASSLNTYEQYF.

The DNA for the CDR3 is TGTGCCAGCAGCTTGGACACCCTGAAGACCCAGTACTTC. Translation gives CASSLDTLKTQYF. The chain has TRBV5-4 and TRBJ2-5; no clear D. Between the trimmed V and J ends, which lost 0 bases and 6 bases, there was a span of 9 bases. This CDR3 comprises 13 residues. The germline gives CDR1 SGHNT, CDR2 YYREEE (reference sequence). The full variable domain, rest sourced from reference TRBV5-4 and TRBJ2-5, is ETGVTQSPTHLIKTRGQQVTLRCSSQSGHNTVSWYQQALGQGPQFIFQYYREEENGRGNFPPRFSGLQFPNYSSELNVNALELDDSALYLCASSLDTLKTQYFGPGTRLLVL.

In this sample, this clone turned up once. Within the sample, other DNA sequences also encode this same CDR3. The rearrangement uses TRBV18 and TRBJ2-2; D might be TRBD2 (5 bases). The CDR3 contains 13 residues. CDR1 is KGHSH, CDR2 LQKENI, per germline. The germline V and J ends were trimmed by 1 base and 6 bases, with 6 bases remaining between them. In DNA form, the CDR3 reads TGTGCCAGCTCACCACAGGGAGCCGGGGAGCTGTTTTTT. It codes for CASSPQGAGELFF.

The V gene is TRBV30, the J gene TRBJ1-5, with TRBD1 matching 7 bases. After removal of 3 bases from V and 5 bases from J, the junction contained 4 bases not matched to a gene. CDR3 length: 13 amino acids. Germline V gene lookup returns CDR1 GTSNPN and CDR2 SVGIG (reference sequence). CDR3 nucleotides: TGTGCCTGGAGGGGACAGCCCCATCAGCCCCAGCATTTT. This encodes CAWRGQPHQPQHF.

CDR3 DNA sequence: TGTGCCAGTAGTTCAAACGGAGGGCCCGGAAACACCATATATTTT. Translating it yields CASSSNGGPGNTIYF. The J gene is TRBJ1-3, the V gene TRBV19; no clear D. Germline V gives CDR1 LNHDA, CDR2 SQIVND (reference sequence). The CDR3 spans 15 residues. The V gene lost 5 bases and the J gene lost 4 bases, with 15 bases spanning the gap.

The chain has TRBV21-1 and TRBJ2-5; the DNA was not used to check the table's D call, TRBD1. TRBV21-1 is annotated as a pseudogene. The CDR3 runs 19 residues. CDR3 DNA: TGTGCCAGCAGACCCGACAGGGAAGCGGCAACCGTTCTACGAGAGACCCAGTACTTC. Translated: CASRPDREAATVLRETQYF.

This clone was recorded once. The J gene is TRBJ2-5, the V gene TRBV18, with D tentatively TRBD1 (6 bases). The CDR3 totals 15 residues. The V and J ends lost 3 bases and 7 bases respectively, with 18 bases between them. Per the germline V gene, CDR1 is KGHSH and CDR2 is LQKENI. The CDR3 spells CASSPNEQGLGTQYF. CDR3 coding DNA: TGTGCCAGCTCACCGAACGAACAGGGTTTAGGGACCCAGTACTTC.

This clone occurred a few times. The rearrangement uses TRBV9 and TRBJ1-1; no firm D call. This CDR3 has 14 amino acids. The germline V and J ends were trimmed by 0 bases and 3 bases, with 9 bases remaining between them. The germline V gene has CDR1 SGDLS and CDR2 YYNGEE. The CDR3: CASSVGPLYTEAFF. The CDR3 DNA is TGTGCCAGCAGCGTAGGTCCCCTGTACACTGAAGCTTTCTTT.

The chain is built from TRBV27 and TRBJ1-3; D is uncertain. This CDR3 is built from 16 residues. The V gene's germline CDR1 is MNHEY and CDR2 SMNVEV (reference sequence). V was clipped by 2 bases and J by 0 bases, with 11 bases between them. CDR3 sequence: CASSLGPGISGNTIYF. CDR3 bases: TGTGCCAGCAGTTTAGGTCCAGGTATCTCTGGAAACACCATATATTTT.

The chain carries TRBV7-9 and TRBJ2-7; TRBD1 matches 7 bases. V gave up 10 bases and J gave up 5 bases; unmatched junction bases: 5. CDR3 size: 11 residues. The germline V gene encodes CDR1 SEHNR and CDR2 FQNEAQ (reference sequence). CDR3 nucleotide sequence: TGTGCCACCATACAGGGGCACGAGCAGTACTTC. Protein: CATIQGHEQYF. The full variable domain, in which reference TRBV7-9 and TRBJ2-7 provide the parts outside the CDR3, is DTGVSQNPRHKITKRGQNVTFRCDPISEHNRLYWYRQTLGQGPEFLTYFQNEAQLEKSRLLSDRFSAERPKGSFSTLEIQRTEQGDSAMYLCATIQGHEQYFGPGTRLTVT.

This clone has a single count. This rearrangement joins TRBV18 to TRBJ1-1; D is ambiguous. The V gene's germline CDR1 is KGHSH and CDR2 LQKENI. V shed 0 bases and J shed 2 bases, with 13 bases lying between them. This CDR3 has 16 residues. This chain's CDR3 is CASSPPTRPRNTEAFF. The DNA for the CDR3 is TGTGCCAGCTCACCACCGACCAGACCTAGAAACACTGAAGCTTTCTTT.

The chain couples TRBV28 to TRBJ2-7; the D gene is possibly TRBD1 (5 bases). Deletions cut 3 bases from V and 11 bases from J, with 14 bases between. Germline V gives CDR1 MDHEN, CDR2 SYDVKM. There are 12 residues in the CDR3. The CDR3 region is CASSFRQGSEYF. The DNA for the CDR3 is TGTGCCAGCAGTTTTAGGCAGGGAAGCGAGTACTTC.

CDR3 sequence (DNA): TGTGCCAGCTCACCCCAGACAGGGATCAATCAGCCCCAGCATTTT. Translating gives CASSPQTGINQPQHF. The rearrangement uses TRBV18 and TRBJ1-5; 7 bases agree with TRBD1. Trimming cost V 3 bases and J 3 bases; bases outside gene matches: 5. The CDR3 totals 15 residues. CDR1 is KGHSH and CDR2 is LQKENI in the germline V gene.

The V and J genes are TRBV6-6 and TRBJ2-7; 9 bases are a match to TRBD1. Germline lookup yields CDR1 MNHNY and CDR2 SVGAGI (reference sequence). The CDR3 has 14 amino acids. J lost 2 bases, V lost 6 bases, and 5 bases had no gene match. This chain's CDR3 is CASRTGTGTYEQYF. DNA of the CDR3: TGTGCCAGCAGAACCGGGACAGGGACCTACGAGCAGTACTTC.

V gene TRBV15 combines with J gene TRBJ2-2, with D possibly matching TRBD1 (5 bases). Germline V lookup: CDR1 LNHNV, CDR2 YYDKDF (reference sequence). The CDR3 covers 16 residues. V dropped 1 base and J dropped 1 base, with 10 bases sitting between them. CDR3 in amino acids: CATSRGGAGNTGELFF. The CDR3 DNA reads TGTGCCACCAGCAGAGGGGGCGCAGGGAACACCGGGGAGCTGTTTTTT.

The V call is TRBV19, the J call TRBJ2-1; the match to TRBD2 covers 9 bases. Trimming removed 7 bases from V and 9 bases from J; junction bases left unmatched: 10. CDR1 LNHDA and CDR2 SQIVND come from the germline V gene (reference sequence). CDR3 size: 14 residues. The CDR3 reads CASTLGTSFGEQFF. Written as DNA, the CDR3 is TGTGCCAGTACCTTAGGGACTAGCTTCGGTGAGCAGTTCTTC.

The CDR3 reads CASSARGLSTGELFF. Written as DNA, the CDR3 is TGTGCCAGCAGCGCCCGAGGGCTTAGCACCGGGGAGCTGTTTTTT. This chain joins TRBV9 and TRBJ2-2, with D perhaps TRBD2 (5 bases). Trimming cost V 3 bases and J 4 bases, with 13 bases left between them. The CDR3 sequence is 15 residues long. Germline V CDR1 and CDR2: SGDLS, YYNGEE. The whole variable domain, filled in from reference TRBV9 and TRBJ2-2, reads DSGVTQTPKHLITATGQRVTLRCSPRSGDLSVYWYQQSLDQGLQFLIQYYNGEERAKGNILERFSAQQFPDLHSELNLSSLELGDSALYFCASSARGLSTGELFFGEGSRLTVL.

This sequence joins TRBV6-1 and TRBJ1-1; D is uncertain. This CDR3 is built from 13 residues. From germline, CDR1 is MNHNS and CDR2 SASEGT. The ends were cut back, 2 bases at V and 12 bases at J, with 16 bases in the middle. The CDR3 sequence is CASSETLRGFSFF. CDR3 nucleotide sequence: TGTGCCAGCAGTGAAACACTGCGAGGGTTCTCTTTCTTT.

The V gene is TRBV4-3, the J gene TRBJ2-5, with D uncertain. The J call may be mistaken, given a closer DNA end match to TRBJ2-7. In germline, CDR1 is LGHNA, CDR2 YSLEER. The CDR3 covers 14 residues. DNA of the CDR3: TGCGCCAGCAGCCAAGAAATCCTAGGAAACGAGCAGTACTTC. Its translation: CASSQEILGNEQYF.

This sequence joins TRBV18 and TRBJ1-1; a possible D gene is TRBD1 (6 bases). The CDR3 spans 15 residues. Germline lookup yields CDR1 KGHSH and CDR2 LQKENI. Deletions cut 3 bases from V and 0 bases from J, with 11 bases between. As DNA, the CDR3 is TGTGCCAGCTCACCGTTGGACAGTCTGAACACTGAAGCTTTCTTT. Translating gives CASSPLDSLNTEAFF.

The chain is built from TRBV12-5 and TRBJ2-1; 9 positions match TRBD2. Germline values: CDR1 LGHNT, CDR2 FRNRAP. Trimming removed 5 bases from V and 6 bases from J; junction bases left unmatched: 8. The length of the CDR3 is 15 residues. Here the CDR3 reads CASGQTSGYSNEQFF. In DNA, the CDR3 is TGTGCTAGTGGTCAAACTAGCGGGTATTCCAATGAGCAGTTCTTC.

The J gene is TRBJ1-1, the V gene TRBV27, with D perhaps TRBD1 (5 bases). Germline values: CDR1 MNHEY, CDR2 SMNVEV (reference sequence). Trimming removed 5 bases at V and 1 base at J, with 14 bases between. The CDR3 totals 15 residues. This CDR3 reads CASSETGGWNTEAFF. The CDR3 coding sequence is TGTGCCAGCAGTGAAACAGGTGGCTGGAACACTGAAGCTTTCTTT.

V is TRBV5-4 and J is TRBJ2-5, with D perhaps TRBD2 (6 bases). The DNA end favors TRBJ2-7, so the J call may be wrong. Germline lookup yields CDR1 SGHNT and CDR2 YYREEE (reference sequence). This CDR3 is 14 amino acids long. The CDR3 region has the DNA TGTGCCAGCAGCTCAGGGACTTTAACCTACGAGCAGTACTTC. This encodes CASSSGTLTYEQYF.

CDR3 residues: CASSKGQGPNNEQFF. The CDR3 DNA reads as TGTGCCAGCAGCAAGGGGCAGGGCCCAAACAATGAGCAGTTCTTC. The V and J genes are TRBV7-9 and TRBJ2-1, with a weak D call TRBD1 (5 bases). CDR3 length: 15 residues. Germline CDR1 and CDR2: SEHNR and FQNEAQ (reference sequence). The ends were cut back, 5 bases at V and 5 bases at J, with 16 bases in the middle.

This chain links TRBV18 with TRBJ1-1; no reliable D call. Germline loops: CDR1 KGHSH, CDR2 LQKENI. The CDR3 runs 15 residues. The V and J ends lost 2 bases and 1 base respectively, with 11 bases between them. The CDR3 loop is CASSPIGSGNTEAFF. CDR3 in DNA: TGTGCCAGCTCACCAATCGGGAGTGGGAACACTGAAGCTTTCTTT.

The genes are TRBV6-6 and TRBJ1-4; D possibly corresponds to TRBD1 (6 bases). Trimming shortened V by 6 bases and J by 7 bases, and 21 bases separated the two germline ends. This CDR3 contains 16 residues. Germline CDR1 MNHNY, CDR2 SVGAGI (reference sequence). The CDR3 region has the DNA TGTGCCAGCAGGCGGACGGTTCCAGGGGCTAGTGAAAAACTGTTTTTT. Protein product: CASRRTVPGASEKLFF.

The chain uses TRBV5-8 and TRBJ2-3; 9 bases line up with TRBD2. Looked up from germline, CDR1 is SGHTS and CDR2 is YDEGEE. The CDR3 is 16 amino acids. Unmatched junction bases numbered 7, after V lost 0 bases and J lost 5 bases. The chain's CDR3 is CASSLGLAVGEDTQYF. The CDR3 coding sequence is TGTGCCAGCAGCTTGGGACTAGCGGTGGGGGAAGATACGCAGTATTTT.

The V and J genes are TRBV2 and TRBJ1-5; a possible D gene is TRBD1 (5 bases). The CDR3 consists of 14 residues. Germline-derived CDR1 and CDR2 are SNHLY and FYNNEI. Trimming shortened V by 6 bases and J by 6 bases, and 15 bases separated the two germline ends. CDR3 region: CASRGSGQGQPQHF. The CDR3 DNA follows: TGTGCCAGCAGGGGGTCAGGGCAAGGTCAGCCCCAGCATTTT.